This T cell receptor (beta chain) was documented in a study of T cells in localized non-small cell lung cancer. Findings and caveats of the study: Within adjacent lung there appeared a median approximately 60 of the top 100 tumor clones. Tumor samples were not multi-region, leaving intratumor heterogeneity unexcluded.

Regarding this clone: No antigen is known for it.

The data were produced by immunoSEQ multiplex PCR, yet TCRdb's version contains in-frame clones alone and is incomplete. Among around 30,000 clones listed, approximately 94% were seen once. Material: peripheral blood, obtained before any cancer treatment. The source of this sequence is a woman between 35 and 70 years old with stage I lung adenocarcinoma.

Here the CDR3 reads CASKKETNRVGTEAFF. The CDR3 nucleotides are TGTGCCAGCAAGAAAGAAACGAACAGGGTCGGCACTGAAGCTTTCTTT. V and J are TRBV5-4 and TRBJ1-1, with D tentatively TRBD1 (6 bases). CDR3 length equals 16 residues. Trimming cost V 6 bases and J 4 bases, with 22 bases left between them. Germline CDR1 reads SGHNT; CDR2 reads YYREEE (reference sequence).